Included here is one TCR beta chain sequence, with context. The antigen is not known. Germline assignment: CDR1 MNHEY and CDR2 SVGEGT. The CDR3 runs to 18 residues. With 1 base clipped from V and 2 bases from J, the junction kept 5 bases outside the gene matches. The record originates from a study of T cells in Graves' hyperthyroidism and ophthalmopathy. Overall study: Pretreatment peripheral blood was obtained at initial diagnosis. Study results and limitations: Most thyroid clonotypes expanded above 0.001 were also detected in blood. The authors' 13 V-J model separated ophthalmopathy from stable hyperthyroidism.

Clinical symptoms, serum thyroxine and TRAb, thyroid ultrasound and orbital computed tomography together formed the diagnostic basis. Amplification targeted TCR beta CDR3 regions from RNA transcripts. A first-round RT-PCR of the TCR CDR3 used the HTBI primer set. TCRdb used MiXCR to reprocess the multiplex PCR reads, holding one entry per CDR3 protein. The table records 250,000 to 300,000 distinct CDR3 sequences, more than 12% of them present only once. The sample consisted of blood. This sequence joins TRBV6-2 or TRBV6-3 and TRBJ2-6; 10 bases match TRBD2. This TCR derives from a woman aged 35 to 49 with Graves' hyperthyroidism that later progressed to Graves' ophthalmopathy. CDR3 protein: CASSYLAGGDTGANVLTF. The DNA of the CDR3 is TGTGCCAGCAGTTACTTAGCGGGAGGAGATACTGGGGCCAACGTCCTGACTTTC.